This TCR beta chain was sequenced during a study of cytomegalovirus exposure and HLA in healthy donors. Across the study: There were a few hundred genotyped donors. Of these, roughly 80% fell in the genetic ancestry cluster associated with self-reported Caucasian donors. Overall study findings and caveats: Reports described diagnosis of cytomegalovirus status by the classifier as highly specific and sensitive. According to a later analysis, most TCR beta chains associated with CMV appeared HLA-restricted.

This CDR3 has 13 residues. V was clipped by 1 base and J by 6 bases, with 11 bases between them. Germline lookup yields CDR1 SGHRS and CDR2 YFSETQ. A remark on this clone: What it recognizes is unknown.

The primer mix had 60 Vbeta and 13 Jbeta primers. Only in-frame clones appear in the TCRdb table, and some are missing; sequencing was by immunoSEQ multiplex PCR. The sample records 140,000 to 150,000 clones, 61% being singletons. The chain combines TRBV5-1 with TRBJ2-7; D might be TRBD1 (5 bases). The sequence came from a male donor in good health and CMV-seronegative. Sequences were obtained from PBMCs. CDR3 coding DNA: TGCGCCAGCAGCTTGACAGGAATCCGCGAGCAGTACTTC. Its translation: CASSLTGIREQYF.